This T cell receptor beta chain was recovered during a study of graft-versus-host responses after intestinal transplantation. On the study more broadly: Multivisceral, liver-intestinal, or isolated intestinal transplants were performed in recipients. Every recipient underwent anti-thymocyte globulin induction, then tacrolimus and steroids for two to three years. The study, taken as a whole, reports: Peak circulating GvH clone levels were associated with early post-transplant HvG declines. The authors found GvH clones in recipient marrow, some appearing first in ileum or blood.

V gave up 1 base and J gave up 5 bases, with 14 bases separating them. Germline loops: CDR1 SEHNR, CDR2 FQNEAQ (reference sequence). The CDR3 covers 15 residues. Sequenced by immunoSEQ multiplex PCR; TCRdb stores in-frame clones only, minus some. The sample lists 90,000 to 95,000 clones, 75% to 95% occurring once. Points on this clone: Its antigen is as yet unknown.

The V gene is TRBV7-9, the J gene TRBJ2-5, with D maybe TRBD2 (6 bases). This TCR was sampled from a human donor who received an intestinal transplant. The sequences come from unstimulated CD8+ T cells sorted from spleen or lymph node cells, collected before intestinal transplant. The CDR3 sequence is CASSLVGGFSETQYF. The DNA of the CDR3 is TGTGCCAGCAGCTTAGTCGGGGGTTTCAGCGAGACCCAGTACTTC.